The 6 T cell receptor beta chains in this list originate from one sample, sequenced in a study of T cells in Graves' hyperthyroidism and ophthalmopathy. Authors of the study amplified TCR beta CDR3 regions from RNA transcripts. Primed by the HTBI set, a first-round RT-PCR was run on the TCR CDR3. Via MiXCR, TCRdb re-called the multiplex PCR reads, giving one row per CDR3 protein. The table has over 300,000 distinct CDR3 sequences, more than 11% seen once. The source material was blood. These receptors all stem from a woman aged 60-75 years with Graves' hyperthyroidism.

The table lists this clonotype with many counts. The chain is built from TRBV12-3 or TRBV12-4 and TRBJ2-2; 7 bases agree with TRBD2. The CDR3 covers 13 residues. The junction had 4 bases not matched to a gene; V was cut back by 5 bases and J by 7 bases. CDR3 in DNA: TGTGCCAGCAGTCGGAGCGGGATCGGGGAGCTGTTTTTT. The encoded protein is CASSRSGIGELFF.

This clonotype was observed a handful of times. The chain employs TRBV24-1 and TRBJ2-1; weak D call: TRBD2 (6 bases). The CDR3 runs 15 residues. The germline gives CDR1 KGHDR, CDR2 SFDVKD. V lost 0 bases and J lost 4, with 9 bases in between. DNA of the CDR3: TGTGCCACCAGTGATTTGGGGGGGTCTTACAATGAGCAGTTCTTC. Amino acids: CATSDLGGSYNEQFF.

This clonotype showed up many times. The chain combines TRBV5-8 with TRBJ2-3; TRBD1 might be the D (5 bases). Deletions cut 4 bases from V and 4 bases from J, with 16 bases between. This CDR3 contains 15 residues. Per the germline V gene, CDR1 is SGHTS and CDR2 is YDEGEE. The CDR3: CASSPPGARADTQYF. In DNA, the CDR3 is TGTGCCAGCAGCCCTCCTGGGGCGCGCGCAGATACGCAGTATTTT.

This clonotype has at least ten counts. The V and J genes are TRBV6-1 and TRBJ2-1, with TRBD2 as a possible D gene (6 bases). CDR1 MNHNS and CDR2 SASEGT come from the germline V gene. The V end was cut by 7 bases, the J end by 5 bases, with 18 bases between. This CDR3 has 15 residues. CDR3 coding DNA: TGTGCCAGCATCCCCTACCGGGACTTTGACAATGAGCAGTTCTTC. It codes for CASIPYRDFDNEQFF.

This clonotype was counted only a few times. CDR3 loop: CASRDRRTSNYGYTF. The CDR3 nucleotides are TGTGCCAGCAGGGACAGAAGAACCTCTAACTATGGCTACACCTTC. The V gene is TRBV3-1, the J gene TRBJ1-2; TRBD1 might be the D (6 bases). V shed 6 bases and J shed 0 bases, with 14 bases lying between them. This CDR3 spans 15 amino acids. In germline, CDR1 is LGHDT, CDR2 YNNKEL (reference sequence). Supplemented by reference TRBV3-1 and TRBJ1-2, the full variable domain reads DTAVSQTPKYLVTQMGNDKSIKCEQNLGHDTMYWYKQDSKKFLKIMFSYNNKELIINETVPNRFSPKSPDKAHLNLHINSLELGDSAVYFCASRDRRTSNYGYTFGSGTRLTVV.

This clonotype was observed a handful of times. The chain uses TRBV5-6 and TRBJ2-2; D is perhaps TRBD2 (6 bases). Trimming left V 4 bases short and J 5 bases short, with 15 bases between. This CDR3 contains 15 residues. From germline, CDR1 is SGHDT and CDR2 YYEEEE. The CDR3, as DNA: TGTGCCAGCAGCCCGGGACCAGCGGGTACCGGGGAGCTGTTTTTT. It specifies CASSPGPAGTGELFF.